This T cell receptor beta chain was identified during a study of T cell changes during pregnancy in multiple sclerosis. This CDR3 region has 17 residues. Germline CDR1 and CDR2: SGDLS and YYNGEE. Trimming took 0 bases from V and 4 from J; bases not matched to a gene: 8. The table came from immunoSEQ multiplex PCR; TCRdb's copy has only in-frame clones and leaves some out. The table records under 70,000 clones, 90% to 95% of them present only once. The clonotype was recovered from a female donor in good health, enrolled as a control in a pregnancy study. The chain uses TRBV9 and TRBJ1-3, with 9 bases aligning to TRBD1. The specimen was peripheral blood, collected after pregnancy. CDR3 residues: CASSVGPGQGSGNTIYF. The CDR3 coding sequence is TGTGCCAGCAGCGTAGGCCCGGGACAGGGTTCGGGAAACACCATATATTTT.